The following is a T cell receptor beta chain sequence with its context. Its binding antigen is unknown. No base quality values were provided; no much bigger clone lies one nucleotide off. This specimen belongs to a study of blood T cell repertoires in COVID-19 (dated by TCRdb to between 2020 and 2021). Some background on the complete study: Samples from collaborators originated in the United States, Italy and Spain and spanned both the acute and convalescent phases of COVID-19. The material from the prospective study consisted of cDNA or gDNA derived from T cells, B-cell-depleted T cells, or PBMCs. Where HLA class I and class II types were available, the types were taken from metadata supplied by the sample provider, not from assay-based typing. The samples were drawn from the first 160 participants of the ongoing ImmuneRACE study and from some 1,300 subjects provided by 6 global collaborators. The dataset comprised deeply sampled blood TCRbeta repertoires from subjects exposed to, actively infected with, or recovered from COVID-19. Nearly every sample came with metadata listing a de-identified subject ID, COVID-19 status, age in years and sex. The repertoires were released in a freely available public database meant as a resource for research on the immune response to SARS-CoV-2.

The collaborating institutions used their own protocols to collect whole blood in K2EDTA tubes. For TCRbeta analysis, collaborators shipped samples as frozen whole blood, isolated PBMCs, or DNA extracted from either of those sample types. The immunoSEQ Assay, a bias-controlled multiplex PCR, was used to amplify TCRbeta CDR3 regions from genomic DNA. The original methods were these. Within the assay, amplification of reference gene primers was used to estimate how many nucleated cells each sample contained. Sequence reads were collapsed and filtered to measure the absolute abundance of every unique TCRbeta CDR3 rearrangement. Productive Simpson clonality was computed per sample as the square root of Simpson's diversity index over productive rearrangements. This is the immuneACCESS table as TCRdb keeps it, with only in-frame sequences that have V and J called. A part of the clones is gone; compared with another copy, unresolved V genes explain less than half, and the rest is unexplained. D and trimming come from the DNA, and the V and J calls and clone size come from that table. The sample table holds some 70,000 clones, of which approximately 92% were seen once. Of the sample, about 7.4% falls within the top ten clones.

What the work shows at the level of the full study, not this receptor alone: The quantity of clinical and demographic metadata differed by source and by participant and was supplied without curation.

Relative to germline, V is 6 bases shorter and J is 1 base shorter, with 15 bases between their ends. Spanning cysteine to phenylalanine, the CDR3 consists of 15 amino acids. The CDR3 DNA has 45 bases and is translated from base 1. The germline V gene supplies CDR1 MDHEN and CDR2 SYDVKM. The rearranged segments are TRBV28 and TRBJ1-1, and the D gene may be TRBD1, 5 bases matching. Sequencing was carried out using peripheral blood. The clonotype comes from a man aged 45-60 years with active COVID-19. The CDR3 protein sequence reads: CASRGGSAGNTEAFF. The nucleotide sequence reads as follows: TGTGCCAGCAGGGGGGGATCAGCGGGGAACACTGAAGCTTTCTTT.